Below, 30 T cell receptor beta chains from the same sample are listed, as sequenced in a study of identical twins. Each CDR3 protein gets one entry after TCRdb re-called the 5' RACE reads with MiXCR. The sample holds 500,000 to 700,000 distinct CDR3 sequences, 7% to 7.5% seen once. Another study also made use of these data, one on yellow fever vaccine responses in identical twins.

Sequencing used PBMCs. These TCRs come from a woman in her late teens or twenties in good health.

This clonotype was counted between two and nine times. The chain uses TRBV10-3 and TRBJ2-1; D tentatively reads TRBD1 or TRBD2 (6 bases each). The CDR3 length is 14 residues. Germline CDR1 ENHRY, CDR2 SYGVKD. The ends were cut back, 4 bases at V and 1 base at J, with 8 bases in the middle. The CDR3 DNA reads as TGTGCCATCAGTGGGGGGGCTTCCTACAATGAGCAGTTCTTC. Encoded protein: CAISGGASYNEQFF.

This clonotype was detected a few times. This chain uses TRBV3-1 with TRBJ1-1; possibly TRBD1 for D (6 bases). V was pared by 1 base and J by 5 bases, with 17 bases between. The CDR3 runs to 16 residues. Germline CDR1 LGHDT, CDR2 YNNKEL (reference sequence). The DNA of the CDR3 is TGTGCCAGCAGCCAAGGGGGGGGGGGCGCAGGAACTGAAGCTTTCTTT. Translated: CASSQGGGGAGTEAFF.

The table lists this clonotype with many counts. The chain uses TRBV12-3 or TRBV12-4 and TRBJ2-1, with 7 bases that match TRBD1. The CDR3 is 12 residues long. V was pared by 6 bases and J by 10 bases, with 6 bases of the junction left unmatched. The CDR3 region has the DNA TGTGCCAGCAGAGGACAGGCAGGGGAGCAGTTCTTC. This gives the protein CASRGQAGEQFF.

This clonotype was recorded a few times. This chain connects TRBV5-1 to TRBJ1-4, with unresolved D. Trimming left V 4 bases short and J 0 bases short, with 10 bases between. Germline CDR1 is SGHRS and CDR2 is YFSETQ. This CDR3 comprises 15 residues. CDR3 in DNA: TGCGCCAGCAGCACCGGGGTAGCAACTAATGAAAAACTGTTTTTT. This codes for CASSTGVATNEKLFF. Using reference TRBV5-1 and TRBJ1-4 for the parts outside the CDR3, the full variable domain is KAGVTQTPRYLIKTRGQQVTLSCSPISGHRSVSWYQQTPGQGLQFLFEYFSETQRNKGNFPGRFSGRQFSNSRSEMNVSTLELGDSALYLCASSTGVATNEKLFFGSGTQLSVL.

The chain has TRBV7-8 and TRBJ2-3; 9 bases are a match to TRBD2. CDR1 and CDR2 from the germline V gene are SGHVS and FQNEAQ. The V segment lost 4 bases and the J segment 8 bases; nucleotides outside the gene matches: 10. The CDR3 has 15 residues. CDR3 nucleotides: TGTGCCAGCAGCTCAACCGGGACTAGCTTGTTTACGCAGTATTTT. Amino acids: CASSSTGTSLFTQYF.

This clonotype was seen more than once but under ten times. The chain couples TRBV6-2 or TRBV6-3 to TRBJ1-1; TRBD1 is a possible D gene (5 bases). The CDR3 runs to 13 residues. Germline lookup yields CDR1 MNHEY and CDR2 SVGEGT. V was shortened by 6 bases and J by 11 bases, with 19 bases between the two germline ends. Here the CDR3 DNA reads TGTGCCAGCAGCCTGGGGGGGAACCCGGGGGCTTTCTTT. Amino acids: CASSLGGNPGAFF.

The chain joins TRBV6-5 to TRBJ1-5; D gene ambiguous. V lost 0 bases, J lost 6 bases, and 9 bases lay in between. The CDR3 contains 14 residues. Germline CDR1 is MNHEY and CDR2 is SVGAGI. Here the CDR3 DNA reads TGTGCCAGCAGTTACTCGAATGCCGGTCAGCCCCAGCATTTT. Its protein product is CASSYSNAGQPQHF.

There are a few counts of this clonotype. V is TRBV12-3 or TRBV12-4 and J is TRBJ2-3; no definite D call. The CDR3 loop spans 15 amino acids. V lost 8 bases and J 4 bases, leaving 19 bases between the germline ends. CDR3 residues: CASSVSRVLADTQYF. In nucleotides, the CDR3 is TGTGCCAGCTCAGTTTCCCGGGTTTTAGCAGATACGCAGTATTTT.

J is TRBJ2-1 and V is TRBV12-3 or TRBV12-4; D may match TRBD1 or TRBD2 (5 bases each). V was pared by 6 bases and J by 4 bases, with 13 bases between. This CDR3 is built from 14 residues. Here the CDR3 DNA reads TGTGCCAGCAGACCCTCGGGACCTTACAATGAGCAGTTCTTC. It encodes CASRPSGPYNEQFF.

In this sample, this clonotype turned up a few times. The rearrangement joins TRBV5-1 to TRBJ2-1, with TRBD2 matching over 13 bases. This CDR3 contains 15 residues. Trimming cost V 4 bases and J 12 bases; bases outside gene matches: 10. Germline-derived CDR1 and CDR2 are SGHRS and YFSETQ. The CDR3 DNA sequence: TGCGCCAGCAGCCAGGGACTAGCGGGGACTGCTGGGCAGTTCTTC. Its protein product is CASSQGLAGTAGQFF.

This clonotype was counted a few times. V and J are TRBV7-9 and TRBJ2-6; D unresolved. The germline V gene encodes CDR1 SEHNR and CDR2 FQNEAQ (reference sequence). The CDR3 covers 17 residues. Trimming took 5 bases from V and 3 from J, leaving 17 bases between them. CDR3 nucleotide sequence: TGTGCCAGCAGCAGCCGAGAGGAGCGCTTTGGGGCCAACGTCCTGACTTTC. Translated, it gives CASSSREERFGANVLTF.

This clonotype has a count of ten or more. This chain joins TRBV6-1 and TRBJ2-1; no definite D call. CDR1 is MNHNS, CDR2 SASEGT, per germline. The CDR3 spans 12 residues. The V end was cut by 9 bases, the J end by 9 bases, with 15 bases between. In DNA form, the CDR3 reads TGTGCCAGTCATAGGACGGGCGGTGAGCAGTTCTTC. Translated: CASHRTGGEQFF.

The sample holds many counts of this clonotype. The chain carries TRBV10-3 and TRBJ2-5; 7 nucleotides agree with TRBD2. The CDR3 length is 13 residues. With V trimmed by 11 bases and J by 4 bases, 10 bases remained unmatched. Germline lookup yields CDR1 ENHRY and CDR2 SYGVKD. Here the CDR3 DNA reads TGTGCCGTTGGACTAGATTGGGGAGAGACCCAGTACTTC. This sequence encodes CAVGLDWGETQYF.

This clonotype was seen repeatedly, ten times or more. V and J are TRBV12-3 or TRBV12-4 and TRBJ1-2; the D gene is possibly TRBD1 (6 bases). Trimming removed 6 bases at V and 13 bases at J, with 21 bases between. The CDR3 runs to 13 residues. The CDR3 spells CASRGGAPSPLTF. DNA of the CDR3: TGTGCCAGCAGGGGGGGGGCCCCCTCACCCCTCACCTTC.

The chain uses TRBV27 and TRBJ1-5, with D perhaps TRBD1 (5 bases). V dropped 4 bases and J dropped 4 bases, with 14 bases sitting between them. Germline CDR1 reads MNHEY; CDR2 reads SMNVEV (reference sequence). The CDR3 has 15 amino acids. CDR3 residues: CASSSKGLWNQPQHF. The CDR3 coding sequence is TGTGCCAGCAGTTCAAAGGGACTGTGGAATCAGCCCCAGCATTTT.

This clonotype occurred a few times. The chain has TRBV10-2 and TRBJ2-7; perhaps TRBD2 as D (6 bases). Trimming cost V 4 bases and J 4 bases, with 14 bases left between them. The CDR3 extends over 14 amino acids. The germline V gene has CDR1 WSHSY and CDR2 SAAADI. CDR3 sequence reads: CASSGAGGLYEQYV. The CDR3 DNA follows: TGCGCCAGCAGTGGAGCGGGCGGATTATACGAGCAGTACGTC.

This clonotype was counted ten times or more. The V and J genes are TRBV12-3 or TRBV12-4 and TRBJ2-7; D not certain. CDR3 length: 12 amino acids. V was shortened by 5 bases and J by 5 bases, with 10 bases between the two germline ends. Here the CDR3 reads CASSSVSNEQYF. As DNA, the CDR3 is TGTGCCAGCAGTAGTGTTAGCAACGAGCAGTACTTC.

DNA for the CDR3: TGTGCCAGCAGTTCTCGACAGGGAAACACCATATATTTT. Protein: CASSSRQGNTIYF. The chain employs TRBV27 and TRBJ1-3; D might be TRBD1 (5 bases). Germline loops: CDR1 MNHEY, CDR2 SMNVEV (reference sequence). V was clipped by 4 bases and J by 4 bases, with 8 bases between them. This CDR3 spans 13 amino acids.

In its sample, this clonotype was seen a few times. V and J are TRBV10-3 and TRBJ1-2, with 9 bases lining up with TRBD1. CDR1 is ENHRY, CDR2 SYGVKD, per germline. The V gene end was trimmed by 2 bases and the J gene end by 5 bases; junction bases not matched to a gene: 3. This CDR3 has 14 amino acids. The CDR3 sequence is CAISEPGTGYGYTF. In DNA, the CDR3 is TGTGCCATCAGTGAGCCAGGGACAGGGTATGGCTACACCTTC.

This clonotype was found many times. The CDR3 DNA sequence: TGTGCCAGCAGCCAAGTAGACAGGGGGAAAGAAGCTTTCTTT. Translating it yields CASSQVDRGKEAFF. The chain recombines TRBV3-1 with TRBJ1-1; 9 bases fit TRBD1. CDR3 length: 14 residues. The V segment lost 1 base and the J segment 8 bases; nucleotides outside the gene matches: 5. The germline V gene has CDR1 LGHDT and CDR2 YNNKEL (reference sequence). Full variable domain (missing parts from reference TRBV3-1 and TRBJ1-1): DTAVSQTPKYLVTQMGNDKSIKCEQNLGHDTMYWYKQDSKKFLKIMFSYNNKELIINETVPNRFSPKSPDKAHLNLHINSLELGDSAVYFCASSQVDRGKEAFFGQGTRLTVV.

This clonotype was detected only a few times. The rearrangement links TRBV5-6 to TRBJ1-5; 7 bases agree with TRBD1. CDR3 length equals 17 residues. Losses at the gene ends were 4 bases for V and 6 bases for J; bases not matched to a gene: 16. Looked up from germline, CDR1 is SGHDT and CDR2 is YYEEEE. CDR3 protein: CASSTWATGSFAQPQHF. In nucleotides, the CDR3 is TGTGCCAGCAGCACGTGGGCGACAGGGTCGTTTGCTCAGCCCCAGCATTTT.

This clonotype was detected many times. The chain recombines TRBV7-9 with TRBJ1-4; D is unclear. The CDR3 has 16 residues. Trimming took 0 bases from V and 7 from J, leaving 15 bases between them. CDR1 SEHNR and CDR2 FQNEAQ come from the germline V gene (reference sequence). The CDR3 bases are TGTGCCAGCAGCTTAGCCCTCGGGGAAACGGGTGAAAAACTGTTTTTT. Amino acids: CASSLALGETGEKLFF.

As regards this clonotype: Relative to the germline gene, one junction end is altered; a read error may explain this. The V gene is TRBV12-3 or TRBV12-4, the J gene TRBJ2-3; 12 bases line up with TRBD1. This CDR3 spans 16 amino acids. The CDR3 DNA is TGTGCCAGCAGTTTTGGGACAGGGGGCTTTACAGATAGGCAGTATTTT. This translates into CASSFGTGGFTDRQYF.

The table lists this clonotype with many counts. The CDR3 DNA reads TGTGCCAGCAGCTTAGCAGAGCGGTCCTACGAGCAGTACTTC. Its translation: CASSLAERSYEQYF. The gene calls are TRBV7-9 and TRBJ2-7; D perhaps matches TRBD2 (5 bases). Germline CDR1 SEHNR, CDR2 FQNEAQ (reference sequence). V was shortened by 0 bases and J by 1 base, with 7 bases between the two germline ends. The CDR3 has 14 residues.

V gene TRBV20-1 combines with J gene TRBJ2-3; 12 bases are shared with TRBD2. With V trimmed by 5 bases and J by 4 bases, 13 bases remained unmatched. The CDR3 runs 17 residues. Germline V gene sequence: CDR1 DFQATT, CDR2 SNEGSKA (reference sequence). The CDR3 loop reads CSALASGGAVSPDTQYF. Written as DNA, the CDR3 is TGCAGTGCTCTAGCTAGCGGGGGGGCCGTGTCTCCAGATACGCAGTATTTT.

This clonotype showed up many times. The chain is built from TRBV29-1 and TRBJ2-4, with D unresolved. CDR3 length equals 15 residues. Looked up from germline, CDR1 is SQVTM and CDR2 is ANQGSEA. The V end lost 6 bases, the J end lost 1 base, and 16 bases lay between the germline ends. The CDR3 nucleotides are TGCAGCGTCCTGGGCCCGTTTAGTGCCAAAAACATTCAGTACTTC. It codes for CSVLGPFSAKNIQYF.

This clonotype was found a few times. This chain uses TRBV24-1 with TRBJ2-3; D unclear. Germline V gene lookup returns CDR1 KGHDR and CDR2 SFDVKD. V was pared by 6 bases and J by 2 bases, with 11 bases between. This CDR3 has 14 amino acids. The CDR3 DNA follows: TGTGCCACCAGTCCGTCCCCCCTCACAGATACGCAGTATTTT. Translating it yields CATSPSPLTDTQYF.

DNA for the CDR3: TGTGCCAGCAGTGAAGACAGGGGTGGCAATCAGCCCCAGCATTTT. Its protein is CASSEDRGGNQPQHF. The chain joins TRBV12-3 or TRBV12-4 to TRBJ1-5, with 8 positions matching TRBD1. The CDR3 consists of 15 residues. Trimming cost V 5 bases and J 2 bases; bases outside gene matches: 5.

This clonotype showed up just a few times. The chain combines TRBV5-1 with TRBJ2-1, with 11 bases fitting TRBD1. Germline trimming cut 6 bases from V and 6 bases from J; bases unmatched to any gene: 8. CDR3 length: 15 residues. From germline, CDR1 is SGHRS and CDR2 YFSETQ. The CDR3 DNA follows: TGCGCCAGCAAGAATGGGACAGGGGGTTTCAATGAGCAGTTCTTC. Translating it yields CASKNGTGGFNEQFF.

This clonotype has a handful of counts. The chain links TRBV28 to TRBJ2-3; 9 bases match TRBD1. With V trimmed by 7 bases and J by 4 bases, 12 bases remained unmatched. From germline, CDR1 is MDHEN and CDR2 SYDVKM. CDR3 length: 16 residues. CDR3 nucleotide sequence: TGTGCCAGCAACCCAACTCTCTGGACAGGGGCAGATACGCAGTATTTT. The encoded protein is CASNPTLWTGADTQYF.